This T cell receptor beta chain emerged from a study of T cell repertoires in cytomegalovirus infection. TCRdb recomputed calls from the reads with MiXCR, one row per CDR3 protein. The data hold some 920,000 distinct CDR3 sequences, with roughly 30% observed a single time. This CDR3 is built from 15 residues. V was pared by 8 bases and J by 7 bases, with 20 bases between. The germline CDR1 and CDR2 sequences are SGHVS and FQNEAQ. This clonotype was counted ten times or more. No antigen is known for it. The starting material was cultured CD8+ T cells from PBMCs, obtained from culture after CMV antigen stimulation. This chain uses TRBV7-8 with TRBJ1-4; TRBD1 is a possible D gene (6 bases). The sequence was obtained from a human donor in good health (CMV status not recorded). Some clones in this sample may be carry-over from other donors' samples. The CDR3 nucleotides read TGTGCCAGCGAAGATGCGGGGGCAGGAGTTGAAAAACTGTTTTTT. Encoded protein: CASEDAGAGVEKLFF.